Listed below are T cell receptor beta chains from one sample, sequenced in a study of control samples from healthy donors and cancer patients. Using immunoSEQ multiplex PCR, the repertoire was profiled, and TCRdb retains in-frame clones only, with some absent. This sample has about 140,000 clones, with approximately 94% found just once. Sequencing was performed on blood. These TCRs come from a man aged 35 to 55 in good health. CDR3s include the opening cysteine and the closing phenylalanine or tryptophan. The D gene is left open where the match is weak. Not every row has a clone size; where given, it reads once, few, many or a size class.

clone size	V gene	J gene	D gene	CDR3 protein	CDR3 DNA
.	TRBV14	TRBJ1-2	.	CASSQEPGYRYGYTF	TGTGCCAGCAGCCAAGAGCCGGGGTATCGCTATGGCTACACCTTC
.	TRBV7-8	TRBJ2-3	.	CASSSTGTQYF	TGTGCCAGCAGCTCCACAGGGACGCAGTATTTT
.	TRBV24-1	TRBJ2-7	.	CATSDSVGSREQYF	TGTGCCACCAGTGATTCAGTCGGTTCTCGGGAGCAGTACTTC
.	TRBV5-6	TRBJ1-6	TRBD1	CASSLEGQGDSPLHF	TGTGCCAGCAGCTTGGAGGGACAGGGGGATTCACCCCTCCACTTT
.	TRBV5-6	TRBJ2-1	.	CASSLARQINEQFF	TGTGCCAGCAGCTTGGCCCGACAGATCAATGAGCAGTTCTTC
.	TRBV5-4	TRBJ1-1	.	CASSFSDRAAFF	TGTGCCAGCAGCTTTTCGGACAGAGCAGCTTTCTTT
.	TRBV6-5	TRBJ1-1	.	CASSTQGWGNTEAFF	TGTGCCAGCAGTACGCAGGGCTGGGGGAACACTGAAGCTTTCTTT
.	TRBV3-1/TRBV3-2	TRBJ2-5	TRBD1	CASSQEGQGGETQYF	TGTGCCAGCAGCCAAGAGGGACAGGGAGGGGAGACCCAGTACTTC
.	TRBV9	TRBJ2-5	TRBD1	CASSVRQGAGQETQYF	TGTGCCAGCAGCGTACGCCAGGGGGCGGGTCAAGAGACCCAGTACTTC
once	TRBV5-4	TRBJ1-1	.	CASSREVKNTEAFF	TGTGCCAGCAGCCGGGAGGTTAAGAACACTGAAGCTTTCTTT
.	TRBV24-1	TRBJ2-3	.	CATSDPDRTDTQYF	TGTGCCACCAGTGATCCTGACCGCACAGATACGCAGTATTTT
.	TRBV5-6	TRBJ2-1	.	CASSSVSGNEQFF	TGTGCCAGCAGTTCCGTTAGTGGGAATGAGCAGTTCTTC
.	TRBV11-1	TRBJ2-3	.	CASSLRQLNTDTQYF	TGTGCCAGCAGCCTAAGACAGCTAAACACAGATACGCAGTATTTT
.	TRBV5-1	TRBJ1-2	.	CASSFGQHNYGYTF	TGCGCCAGCAGCTTCGGACAGCATAACTATGGCTACACCTTC
.	TRBV9	TRBJ1-1	TRBD1	CASSPRQGGTEAFF	TGTGCCAGCAGCCCCCGACAGGGGGGCACTGAAGCTTTCTTT
.	TRBV19	TRBJ2-3	TRBD2	CASSHWTSGRGDTQYF	TGTGCCAGTAGTCACTGGACTAGCGGGAGGGGAGATACGCAGTATTTT
once	TRBV5-4	TRBJ2-2	.	CASSHGTSAGELFF	TGTGCCAGCAGTCACGGGACTTCCGCCGGGGAGCTGTTTTTT
.	TRBV6-5	TRBJ1-5	.	CASSNDRYQPQHF	TGTGCCAGCAGTAATGACAGGTATCAGCCCCAGCATTTT
.	TRBV4-2	TRBJ2-1	.	CASSQGQAGLWDNEQFF	TGTGCCAGCAGCCAAGGACAGGCGGGCCTTTGGGACAATGAGCAGTTCTTC
.	TRBV7-2	TRBJ1-2	TRBD1	CASSFGTDYGYTF	TGTGCCAGCAGCTTCGGGACAGATTATGGCTACACCTTC
once	TRBV11-2	TRBJ2-7	.	CASSGAYEQYF	TGTGCCAGCAGCGGGGCTTACGAGCAGTACTTC
.	TRBV10-3	TRBJ2-1	TRBD2	CAIRPAGGRYNEQFF	TGTGCCATCAGACCAGCGGGGGGCCGTTACAATGAGCAGTTCTTC
.	TRBV11-2	TRBJ2-5	.	CASSLIRGQETQYF	TGTGCCAGCAGCTTAATAAGGGGGCAAGAGACCCAGTACTTC
.	TRBV4-3	TRBJ2-3	TRBD1	CASSQGDRVTDTQYF	TGCGCCAGCAGCCAAGGAGACAGGGTGACAGATACGCAGTATTTT
.	TRBV4-1	TRBJ1-4	.	CASSQETHGRTNEKLFF	TGCGCCAGCAGCCAAGAAACCCATGGCAGAACTAATGAAAAACTGTTTTTT
.	TRBV3-1/TRBV3-2	TRBJ2-7	.	CASSQEAASTEYF	TGTGCCAGCAGCCAAGAAGCAGCGTCTACGGAGTACTTC
.	TRBV7-7	TRBJ2-1	.	CASSLGLYNEQFF	TGTGCTAGCAGCTTAGGTCTTTACAATGAGCAGTTCTTC
.	TRBV7-9	TRBJ1-5	.	CASSLDLTEIQPQHF	TGTGCCAGCAGCTTAGACCTGACAGAGATCCAGCCCCAGCATTTT
.	TRBV11-3	TRBJ2-2	.	CASSADTSQTGELFF	TGTGCCAGCAGCGCCGATACCTCACAGACCGGGGAGCTGTTTTTT
.	TRBV28	TRBJ1-6	.	CASSFFSGSSYNSPLHF	TGTGCCAGCAGTTTTTTCTCAGGGTCGTCCTATAATTCACCCCTCCACTTT
.	TRBV6-6	TRBJ2-1	TRBD2	CASSDIAGIGDEQFF	TGTGCCAGCAGCGATATAGCGGGAATAGGCGATGAGCAGTTCTTC
.	TRBV29-1	TRBJ2-7	.	CSVEVGHEQYF	TGCAGCGTTGAAGTCGGCCACGAGCAGTACTTC
.	TRBV7-9	TRBJ2-2	.	CASSLAVWGRPAVPGELFF	TGTGCCAGCAGCTTAGCGGTATGGGGCCGACCCGCCGTCCCCGGGGAGCTGTTTTTT
.	TRBV4-2	TRBJ2-2	.	CASSQNQGSRTGELFF	TGTGCCAGCAGCCAAAATCAGGGGTCTAGGACCGGGGAGCTGTTTTTT
.	TRBV28	TRBJ1-3	.	CASSTDRRRLGTIYF	TGTGCCAGCAGCACCGACAGGCGTCGTTTAGGAACCATATATTTT
.	TRBV7-8	TRBJ2-3	.	CASSLAWLIRGPPTDTQYF	TGTGCCAGCAGCTTAGCGTGGCTCATCCGGGGGCCCCCCACAGATACGCAGTATTTT
.	TRBV9	TRBJ2-7	.	CASSLSTSYEQYF	TGTGCCAGCAGCTTAAGTACCTCCTACGAGCAGTACTTC
once	TRBV25-1	TRBJ1-1	.	CASSDLGGVNTEAFF	TGTGCCAGCAGTGACTTGGGGGGAGTGAACACTGAAGCTTTCTTT
.	TRBV6-2/TRBV6-3	TRBJ2-5	.	CASSYSLVLETQYF	TGTGCCAGCAGTTACTCACTAGTGCTAGAGACCCAGTACTTC
many	TRBV7-2	TRBJ1-2	TRBD1	CASSLRQGGIDGYTF	TGTGCCAGCAGCTTAAGACAGGGGGGGATAGATGGCTACACCTTC
.	TRBV19	TRBJ2-3	TRBD2	CASNPGLAGVTDTQYF	TGTGCCAGTAACCCGGGACTAGCGGGAGTCACAGATACGCAGTATTTT
few	TRBV7-3	TRBJ1-2	.	CASSPVSGSYGYTF	TGTGCCAGCAGCCCCGTATCGGGTTCCTATGGCTACACCTTC
.	TRBV7-9	TRBJ1-4	TRBD1	CASSAQGTLVNEKLFF	TGTGCCAGCAGCGCACAGGGGACTTTGGTTAATGAAAAACTGTTTTTT
.	TRBV5-5	TRBJ1-1	.	CASSLVVSQNTEAFF	TGTGCCAGCAGCTTGGTAGTCAGTCAAAACACTGAAGCTTTCTTT